This T cell receptor beta chain emerged from a study of cytomegalovirus exposure and HLA in healthy donors. As for this clone: The antigen is unknown.

Points from the study as a whole: A later analysis linked a missense variant in DCLRE1C to the trimming of TCR beta V and J genes. Reportedly, a later analysis found an Asian-associated ancestry cluster had fewer N-insertions than the roughly 700-donor mean.

Participants comprised healthy donors of bone marrow. PCR amplification relied on 60 Vbeta primers (plus 13 Jbeta primers). Clones were read by immunoSEQ multiplex PCR, and TCRdb kept only the in-frame ones, dropping some. Among some 74,000 clones listed, less than 85% were seen once. The clonotype comes from a male donor in good health and CMV-seronegative. The material sequenced was PBMCs.

This CDR3 is CASSYNGGGNQPQHF. For the CDR3, the DNA is TGTGCCAGCAGTTACAATGGGGGGGGCAATCAGCCCCAGCATTTT. The chain employs TRBV6-5 and TRBJ1-5, with D perhaps TRBD1 (5 bases). Germline V gives CDR1 MNHEY, CDR2 SVGAGI. V was cut by 2 bases and J by 2 bases, with 10 bases left in between. The CDR3 runs 15 residues.